This T cell receptor (beta chain) was captured in a study of vaccination effects on CD4 cells after COVID-19. Using viral peptide pools, the ViraFEST assay grew out antigen-specific CD4+ T cells prior to sequencing. When around nine days of culture had elapsed, CD4+ T cells were isolated. As their vaccination, participants received two doses of either BNT162b2 or mRNA-1273. In this sample, this clone turned up a few times. The antigen remains unidentified. V was trimmed by 5 bases and J by 5 bases, leaving 12 bases between them. This CDR3 region has 13 residues. The data were produced by immunoSEQ multiplex PCR, yet TCRdb's version contains in-frame clones alone and is incomplete. This table has some 70,000 clones, about 80% appearing once.

Source: CD4+ T cells from PBMCs cultured with HCoV-229E spike peptides, taken after COVID-19 vaccination. This chain connects TRBV12-3 or TRBV12-4 to TRBJ1-2; D remains unclear. The TCR comes from a human donor who received a COVID-19 vaccine. This chain's CDR3 is CASSPSQPYGYTF. CDR3 sequence (DNA): TGTGCCAGCAGTCCCAGCCAGCCGTATGGCTACACCTTC.